Reported below is one T cell receptor beta chain. The data are from a study of blood T cell repertoires in COVID-19. Assay used: immunoSEQ multiplex PCR; TCRdb lists only in-frame clones, some missing. The profile shows about 160,000 clones, around nine tenths of them singletons. The CDR3 has 15 amino acids. Trimming left V 1 base short and J 1 base short, with 10 bases between. Per germline, CDR1 MNHEY and CDR2 SMNVEV (reference sequence). This clonotype was sampled from a woman aged 65 to 85 with COVID-19, enrolled during active disease. Sequenced: peripheral blood. The chain couples TRBV27 to TRBJ1-1; D is ambiguous. CDR3 sequence reads: CASSLLAGKNTEAFF. The CDR3 DNA reads TGTGCCAGCAGTTTATTGGCGGGGAAGAACACTGAAGCTTTCTTT.